Below, 16 T cell receptor beta chains from the same sample are listed, as sequenced in a study of blood T cell repertoires in COVID-19. Clones were sequenced by immunoSEQ multiplex PCR, and TCRdb holds only the in-frame ones, with some missing. The sample lists roughly 260,000 clones, more than 90% occurring once. Sequenced: peripheral blood. Receptors originate from a person between 18 and 35 years old with COVID-19, enrolled during active disease.

The rearrangement uses TRBV25-1 and TRBJ1-3; D unresolved. Deletions cut 8 bases from V and 0 bases from J, with 14 bases between. CDR3 length equals 15 residues. Germline V CDR1 and CDR2: MGHDK, SYGVNS. CDR3 protein: CASGISGSSGNTIYF. In DNA, the CDR3 is TGTGCCAGCGGAATATCGGGGAGCTCTGGAAACACCATATATTTT.

This clone was counted a single time. The rearrangement links TRBV20-1 to TRBJ1-2, with D possibly TRBD1 on 5 matching bases. The germline V and J ends were trimmed by 2 bases and 10 bases, with 11 bases remaining between them. Germline V CDR1 and CDR2: DFQATT, SNEGSKA (reference sequence). This CDR3 has 11 residues. The CDR3 DNA follows: TGCAGTGCTAGACTCCAAGGGGCCTACACCTTC. This encodes CSARLQGAYTF.

V is TRBV19 and J is TRBJ1-5; D is undetermined. The V end was cut by 11 bases, the J end by 7 bases, with 18 bases between. Germline V gene data show CDR1 as LNHDA and CDR2 as SQIVND (reference sequence). The CDR3 is 13 residues long. CDR3 in DNA: TGTGCCGCAGGATTAGGATCTCAACAGCCCCAGCATTTT. Its translation: CAAGLGSQQPQHF.

The chain employs TRBV7-8 and TRBJ2-7; TRBD1 is a possible D gene (6 bases). The CDR3 spans 14 residues. Trimming took off 6 bases at V and 0 bases at J, with 12 bases between the two ends. CDR1 and CDR2 (germline): SGHVS, FQNEAQ. The CDR3 loop is CASSRAGDSYEQYF. CDR3 nucleotide sequence: TGTGCCAGCAGTAGGGCAGGGGACTCCTACGAGCAGTACTTC.

This chain joins TRBV2 and TRBJ2-7, with 7 bases lining up with TRBD1. The CDR3 contains 15 residues. CDR1 is SNHLY and CDR2 is FYNNEI in the germline V gene. J gave up 0 bases and V 5 bases, and 7 bases lay outside the gene matches. DNA of the CDR3: TGTGCCAGCAGTCGTGACAGGGCGAGCTCCTACGAGCAGTACTTC. It yields the protein CASSRDRASSYEQYF. The whole variable domain, remainder taken from reference TRBV2 and TRBJ2-7, is EPEVTQTPSHQVTQMGQEVILRCVPISNHLYFYWYRQILGQKVEFLVSFYNNEISEKSEIFDDQFSVERPDGSNFTLKIRSTKLEDSAMYFCASSRDRASSYEQYFGPGTRLTVT.

The V and J genes are TRBV6-5 and TRBJ2-6; 10 nucleotides align to TRBD1. The junction had 3 bases not matched to a gene; V was cut back by 7 bases and J by 3 bases. Germline CDR1 is MNHEY and CDR2 is SVGAGI. The length of the CDR3 is 15 residues. This CDR3 is CASKDRGDGANVLTF. CDR3 coding DNA: TGTGCCAGCAAGGACAGGGGGGATGGGGCCAACGTCCTGACTTTC.

The chain has TRBV7-2 and TRBJ1-1; D uncertain. This CDR3 has 14 residues. V gave up 2 bases and J gave up 4 bases, with 11 bases separating them. CDR1 SGHTA and CDR2 FQGNSA come from the germline V gene. The CDR3 DNA is TGTGCCAGCAGCTTATTACCACTACTCACTGAAGCTTTCTTT. This sequence encodes CASSLLPLLTEAFF.

V and J are TRBV3-1 (or the pseudogene TRBV3-2) and TRBJ2-5; 7 bases are shared with TRBD2. CDR1 and CDR2 (germline): LGHDT, YNNKEL (reference sequence). V lost 4 bases, J lost 5 bases, and 7 bases stayed unmatched. This CDR3 is 14 amino acids long. CDR3 in amino acids: CASSLSGIGETQYF. The DNA for the CDR3 is TGTGCCAGCAGCCTCAGCGGGATTGGGGAGACCCAGTACTTC.

This clone has only a few counts. The V and J genes are TRBV3-1 (or the pseudogene TRBV3-2) and TRBJ2-3; 9 bases are shared with TRBD2. CDR3 length equals 14 residues. The V gene end was trimmed by 4 bases and the J gene end by 6 bases; junction bases not matched to a gene: 5. CDR1 is LGHDT and CDR2 is YNNKEL in the germline V gene (reference sequence). The CDR3 nucleotides read TGTGCCAGCAGCCGAAGACTAGCGGATGATACGCAGTATTTT. Residues: CASSRRLADDTQYF.

The chain recombines TRBV4-1 with TRBJ1-2; tentatively, D is TRBD1 (5 bases). CDR1 and CDR2 (germline): MGHRA, YSYEKL. V lost 0 bases and J lost 2, with 10 bases in between. The CDR3 length is 15 residues. The CDR3 bases are TGCGCCAGCAGCCAAGAGCGGCAGGGCAACTATGGCTACACCTTC. Residues: CASSQERQGNYGYTF.

V is TRBV6-6 and J is TRBJ2-3; tentatively, D is TRBD2 (5 bases). Trimming took 6 bases from V and 0 from J, leaving 7 bases between them. Germline CDR1 reads MNHNY; CDR2 reads SVGAGI (reference sequence). The CDR3 length is 13 residues. This CDR3 is CASRWTSTDTQYF. CDR3 DNA: TGTGCCAGCAGGTGGACTAGCACAGATACGCAGTATTTT.

The chain is built from TRBV24-1 and TRBJ1-5, with TRBD1 as a possible D gene (5 bases). Trimming pared 4 bases from V and 2 bases from J, leaving 17 bases between. The CDR3 has 17 amino acids. Germline V gene data show CDR1 as KGHDR and CDR2 as SFDVKD. The CDR3 DNA follows: TGTGCCACCAGTGACCCCATGGTGGGGCCGGGCAATCAGCCCCAGCATTTT. Protein product: CATSDPMVGPGNQPQHF.

V usage is TRBV3-1 (or the pseudogene TRBV3-2) and J usage is TRBJ1-1, with D uncertain. The length of the CDR3 is 13 residues. CDR1 is LGHDT and CDR2 is YNNKEL in the germline V gene (reference sequence). V was trimmed by 0 bases and J by 0 bases, leaving 2 bases between them. The CDR3 is CASSQDMNTEAFF. The CDR3 DNA reads as TGTGCCAGCAGCCAAGACATGAACACTGAAGCTTTCTTT.

This clone was observed a few times. The chain has TRBV6-5 and TRBJ1-5; 12 bases align to TRBD1. CDR3 length: 15 residues. Germline values: CDR1 MNHEY, CDR2 SVGAGI. V lost 5 bases, J lost 7 bases, and 6 bases stayed unmatched. For the CDR3, the DNA is TGTGCCAGCAGTCCGGGACAGGGGGCGGGACAGCCCCAGCATTTT. This translates into CASSPGQGAGQPQHF.

The rearrangement joins TRBV5-1 to TRBJ1-2, with D unclear. Trimming stripped 1 base from V and 7 bases from J, with 17 bases between. The CDR3 is 15 amino acids. CDR1 is SGHRS and CDR2 is YFSETQ in the germline V gene. Here the CDR3 reads CASSLNLGSGSGYTF. The CDR3, as DNA: TGCGCCAGCAGCTTGAATCTGGGTTCGGGGAGTGGCTACACCTTC. Variable domain in full (rest from reference TRBV5-1 and TRBJ1-2): KAGVTQTPRYLIKTRGQQVTLSCSPISGHRSVSWYQQTPGQGLQFLFEYFSETQRNKGNFPGRFSGRQFSNSRSEMNVSTLELGDSALYLCASSLNLGSGSGYTFGSGTRLTVV.

V and J are TRBV20-1 and TRBJ1-1, with D uncertain. Deletions cut 3 bases from V and 1 base from J, with 9 bases between. Per the germline V gene, CDR1 is DFQATT and CDR2 is SNEGSKA (reference sequence). CDR3 length: 13 amino acids. CDR3 nucleotide sequence: TGCAGTGCTAGTCGATACAGGAACACTGAAGCTTTCTTT. Residues: CSASRYRNTEAFF.